A selection of T cell receptor beta chains follows, all from one sample in a study of cytomegalovirus exposure and HLA in healthy donors. Profiled with immunoSEQ multiplex PCR; TCRdb holds only in-frame clones, not every one. This sample has 120,000 or so clones, with about four fifths found just once. The sample was PBMCs. All receptors come from a woman between 50 and 59 years old in good health and CMV-seropositive. Each CDR3 is given with its conserved first and last residue. The D gene is left open where the match is weak. Size is omitted from some rows. Given values are once, few, many or a class for expanded clones.

TRBV7-9,14,.,TRBJ1-1,TRBD1,TGTGCCAGCAGCTCACAGGGGGAGGGAACTGAAGCTTTCTTT,CASSSQGEGTEAFF
TRBV4-3,17,.,TRBJ1-6,.,TGCGCCAGCAGCCCCGTGAGGGCAGGGGCCCGAGGTTCACCCCTCCACTTT,CASSPVRAGARGSPLHF
TRBV5-3,12,few,TRBJ2-7,.,TGTGCCAGCTCCGGGGACTCCTACGAGCAGTACTTC,CASSGDSYEQYF
TRBV30,15,once,TRBJ2-7,TRBD1,TGTGCCTGGAGTGTAGGGGACAGGCACTCCTACGAGCAGTACTTC,CAWSVGDRHSYEQYF
TRBV5-5,13,.,TRBJ2-4,TRBD1,TGTGCCAGCAGCTTCTGGACAGGGGCATATCAGTACTTC,CASSFWTGAYQYF
TRBV30,17,.,TRBJ1-6,TRBD1,TGTGCCTGGAGTGTACTCGGACAGGGGATGACAAGTTCACCCCTCCACTTT,CAWSVLGQGMTSSPLHF
TRBV9,14,.,TRBJ2-7,.,TGTGCCAGCAGCGTATACGGGGACTCCTACGAGCAGTACTTC,CASSVYGDSYEQYF
TRBV21-1,16,.,TRBJ1-6,.,TGTGCCAGCAGCAGGCTGACCTTTGACAGGGGATCACCCCTCCACTTT,CASSRLTFDRGSPLHF
TRBV27,15,.,TRBJ1-2,TRBD1,TGTGCCAGCAGCCCGGGGACAGGGGACATCTATGGCTACACCTTC,CASSPGTGDIYGYTF
TRBV11-2,16,.,TRBJ2-2,TRBD2,TGTGCCAGCAGCCCTAGGACTAGCGGGGGGATCGGGGAGCTGTTTTTT,CASSPRTSGGIGELFF
TRBV4-3,16,.,TRBJ2-1,TRBD2,TGCGCCAGCAGCCAAGATCCAGCGGGGGAGTACAATGAGCAGTTCTTC,CASSQDPAGEYNEQFF
TRBV9,13,.,TRBJ2-1,.,TGTGCCAGCATGGGGGGAGCGGACAATGAGCAGTTCTTC,CASMGGADNEQFF
TRBV28,15,few,TRBJ1-1,.,TGTGCCAGCAGTACCGGGGGGCGGGGAAACACTGAAGCTTTCTTT,CASSTGGRGNTEAFF
TRBV19,18,.,TRBJ2-5,TRBD2,TGTGCCAGTAGTAAGTCAGGGTGGGCTAGCGGGAACGAAGAGACCCAGTACTTC,CASSKSGWASGNEETQYF
TRBV2,14,.,TRBJ1-1,TRBD1,TGTGCCAGTACAAAACAGGGGGTCGACACTGAAGCTTTCTTT,CASTKQGVDTEAFF
TRBV27,14,.,TRBJ1-1,TRBD1,TGTGCCAGCAGTCGGACAGGGGGGAACACTGAAGCTTTCTTT,CASSRTGGNTEAFF
TRBV6-5,14,few,TRBJ1-1,.,TGTGCCAGCAGCCGACAGATTTTGAACACTGAAGCTTTCTTT,CASSRQILNTEAFF
TRBV30,14,once,TRBJ2-2,.,TGTGCCTGGAGTGTGGGCTTCAACACCGGGGAGCTGTTTTTT,CAWSVGFNTGELFF
TRBV7-3,15,.,TRBJ2-2,TRBD2,TGTGCCAGCAGCTTAAGCGGGAGTAGTGCCGGGGAGCTGTTTTTT,CASSLSGSSAGELFF
TRBV2,15,.,TRBJ2-5,.,TGTGCCAGCAGTGACGCTAGCTTGGGGATAGAGACCCAGTACTTC,CASSDASLGIETQYF
TRBV9,15,.,TRBJ2-7,.,TGTGCCAGCAGCGTCGACCCTGGAGGAACCTACGAGCAGTACTTC,CASSVDPGGTYEQYF
TRBV6-6,14,few,TRBJ2-5,TRBD1,TGTGCCAGCAGTGACAGGGGTCCCCGAGAGACCCAGTACTTC,CASSDRGPRETQYF
TRBV2,14,.,TRBJ1-1,TRBD1,TGTGCCAGCACCGTGACAGGGATGAACACTGAAGCTTTCTTT,CASTVTGMNTEAFF
TRBV11-2,14,.,TRBJ2-1,TRBD1,TGTGCCAGCAGCTGGACAGGATCCTACAATGAGCAGTTCTTC,CASSWTGSYNEQFF
TRBV29-1,13,.,TRBJ1-2,.,TGCAGCGTTGCCTTGAATTTGGAGGGTGGCTACACCTTC,CSVALNLEGGYTF
TRBV6-1,15,few,TRBJ1-4,TRBD1,TGTGCCAGCAGGTCCCCGGGACAGGGGTATGAAAAACTGTTTTTT,CASRSPGQGYEKLFF
TRBV9,14,.,TRBJ2-3,.,TGTGCCAGCAGCGTAAGCACGGGCACAGATACGCAGTATTTT,CASSVSTGTDTQYF
TRBV6-5,15,.,TRBJ1-5,.,TGTGCCAGCAGCCCCGGTCGCAATGCCAATCAGCCCCAGCATTTT,CASSPGRNANQPQHF
TRBV9,14,.,TRBJ2-1,.,TGTGCCAGCAGCGTAGCTCGAGTCCATGATGAGCAGTTCTTC,CASSVARVHDEQFF
TRBV30,13,.,TRBJ1-2,.,TGTGCCTGGGTCCGAAAAAGCTTAGATGGCTACACCTTC,CAWVRKSLDGYTF